This TCR beta chain was sequenced during a study of T cells in Graves' hyperthyroidism and ophthalmopathy. About the study: The authors collected peripheral blood at initial diagnosis, before any treatment. Broader study findings: Onset of ophthalmopathy came a median approximately 6.8 months after the model predicted it. Expanded thyroid clonotypes (above 0.001) were mostly also found in blood.

Germline lookup yields CDR1 GTSNPN and CDR2 SVGIG (reference sequence). CDR3 length: 15 amino acids. Trimming shortened V by 2 bases and J by 7 bases, and 18 bases separated the two germline ends. The TCR beta CDR3 regions underwent amplification using RNA transcripts as the source. TCR CDR3 underwent first-round RT-PCR with the HTBI primer set. TCRdb re-analysed the multiplex PCR reads in MiXCR, keeping a single row per CDR3 protein. The sample has nearly 600,000 distinct CDR3 sequences; roughly 14% are singletons. Diagnoses were made from clinical symptoms, serum measures (thyroxine and TRAb), thyroid ultrasound and orbital computed tomography. Comment on this clonotype: Its cognate antigen is unknown.

The sequencing input was blood. The sequence was collected from a woman aged 25 to 39 with Graves' hyperthyroidism that later progressed to Graves' ophthalmopathy. The V gene is TRBV30, the J gene TRBJ2-1; D is perhaps TRBD2 (6 bases). Here the CDR3 reads CAWSPPGGISNEQFF. DNA of the CDR3: TGTGCCTGGAGTCCCCCTGGCGGGATATCAAATGAGCAGTTCTTC. The full variable domain, completed using reference TRBV30 and TRBJ2-1, is SQTIHQWPATLVQPVGSPLSLECTVEGTSNPNLYWYRQAAGRGLQLLFYSVGIGQISSEVPQNLSASRPQDRQFILSSKKLLLSDSGFYLCAWSPPGGISNEQFFGPGTRLTVL.